The 8 T cell receptor beta chains below come from one sample, sequenced in a study of T cell responses to AZD1222 COVID-19 vaccine. Profiling relied on immunoSEQ multiplex PCR, and the TCRdb table lists in-frame clones only, not all of them. The sample includes about 150,000 clones, 92% of them seen just once. Material: peripheral blood, obtained on day 0 of AZD1222 vaccination. Receptors originate from an adult in good health.

This chain uses TRBV14 with TRBJ1-1, with no clear D. Germline loops: CDR1 SGHDN, CDR2 FVKESK. V lost 1 base to trimming and J lost 9 bases, with 9 bases between them. The length of the CDR3 is 12 residues. The CDR3 is CASSQVRTQAFF. CDR3 coding DNA: TGTGCCAGCAGCCAAGTAAGAACCCAAGCTTTCTTT. The complete variable domain, with remaining parts taken from reference TRBV14 and TRBJ1-1, reads EAGVTQFPSHSVIEKGQTVTLRCDPISGHDNLYWYRRVMGKEIKFLLHFVKESKQDESGMPNNRFLAERTGGTYSTLKVQPAELEDSGVYFCASSQVRTQAFFGQGTRLTVV.

This chain joins TRBV4-1 and TRBJ2-3; D may be TRBD1 (6 bases). CDR3 length: 14 residues. The V gene lost 6 bases and the J gene lost 2 bases, with 12 bases spanning the gap. Germline assignment: CDR1 MGHRA and CDR2 YSYEKL. The CDR3 nucleotides are TGCGCCAGCAGTCTGGGACAAGTCACAGATACGCAGTATTTT. This codes for CASSLGQVTDTQYF.

This chain links TRBV19 with TRBJ1-5; D is undetermined. Trimming stripped 10 bases from V and 8 bases from J, with 24 bases between. The CDR3 loop spans 15 amino acids. The V gene's germline CDR1 is LNHDA and CDR2 SQIVND (reference sequence). CDR3 loop: CATLPTPVNGEPQHF. The CDR3 nucleotides read TGTGCCACCCTACCCACCCCAGTGAATGGTGAGCCCCAGCATTTT.

This clone has a single count. The V gene is TRBV18, the J gene TRBJ2-3, with unresolved D. Germline assignment: CDR1 KGHSH and CDR2 LQKENI. With 6 bases removed from V and 2 bases from J, the gap between germline ends came to 15 bases. This CDR3 is 15 amino acids long. CDR3 region: CASSPRAGNTDTQYF. The DNA of the CDR3 is TGTGCCAGCTCCCCCCGTGCAGGAAACACAGATACGCAGTATTTT.

This sequence joins TRBV19 and TRBJ1-3; D gene uncertain. This CDR3 contains 15 residues. Germline loops: CDR1 LNHDA, CDR2 SQIVND (reference sequence). V lost 4 bases and J lost 0, with 10 bases in between. The chain's CDR3 is CASSNVEHSGNTIYF. In DNA, the CDR3 is TGTGCCAGTAGTAACGTCGAACACTCTGGAAACACCATATATTTT.

The chain recombines TRBV30 with TRBJ1-1; D gene uncertain. The V end lost 4 bases, the J end lost 0 bases, and 12 bases lay between the germline ends. The CDR3 is made up of 14 amino acids. The germline V gene encodes CDR1 GTSNPN and CDR2 SVGIG (reference sequence). The CDR3 reads CAWIFRKMNTEAFF. The CDR3 nucleotides are TGTGCCTGGATCTTCCGCAAAATGAACACTGAAGCTTTCTTT.

The rearrangement uses TRBV19 and TRBJ2-2; D might be TRBD1 or TRBD2, each matching 5 bases. CDR3 length: 14 amino acids. Trimming took off 7 bases at V and 3 bases at J, with 12 bases between the two ends. Germline loops: CDR1 LNHDA, CDR2 SQIVND (reference sequence). The CDR3 DNA follows: TGTGCCAGTAAGAACCAGGGACACACCGGGGAGCTGTTTTTT. It codes for CASKNQGHTGELFF. Full variable domain (remainder filled in from reference TRBV19 and TRBJ2-2): DGGITQSPKYLFRKEGQNVTLSCEQNLNHDAMYWYRQDPGQGLRLIYYSQIVNDFQKGDIAEGYSVSREKKESFPLTVTSAQKNPTAFYLCASKNQGHTGELFFGEGSRLTVL.

V gene TRBV19 combines with J gene TRBJ1-1; perhaps TRBD1 as D (5 bases). Trimming removed 3 bases at V and 8 bases at J, with 19 bases between. This CDR3 contains 15 residues. Germline V gene lookup returns CDR1 LNHDA and CDR2 SQIVND (reference sequence). In nucleotides, the CDR3 is TGTGCCAGTAGTATGAATCTCGTGTCGGGGACGGAAGCTTTCTTT. This translates into CASSMNLVSGTEAFF.